This passage covers 14 T cell receptor beta chains from one sample sequenced in a study of blood T cell repertoires in COVID-19. The protocol was immunoSEQ multiplex PCR, while the TCRdb copy is restricted to in-frame clones and leaves out a portion. The sample has some 250,000 clones, over 85% seen once. Sample: PBMCs or T cells enriched from blood (not recorded which). The receptors come from a woman between 25 and 40 years old with acute COVID-19.

V gene TRBV5-1 combines with J gene TRBJ2-7, with D unresolved. V was clipped by 2 bases and J by 3 bases, with 9 bases between them. There are 13 residues in the CDR3. CDR1 is SGHRS, CDR2 YFSETQ, per germline. CDR3 in amino acids: CASSFGRLYEQYF. For the CDR3, the DNA is TGCGCCAGCAGCTTCGGCAGGCTCTACGAGCAGTACTTC.

The chain uses TRBV10-3 and TRBJ2-3; 10 bases are a match to TRBD2. The germline gives CDR1 ENHRY, CDR2 SYGVKD. Unmatched junction bases numbered 2, after V lost 3 bases and J lost 2 bases. This CDR3 is built from 15 residues. The CDR3 bases are TGTGCCATCAGTGAAGGGACTAGCGCCACAGATACGCAGTATTTT. The encoded protein is CAISEGTSATDTQYF.

The genes are TRBV11-3 and TRBJ2-1; TRBD2 matches at 11 bases. Germline lookup yields CDR1 SGHNT and CDR2 YENEEA. The J segment lost 9 bases and the V segment lost 0 bases, leaving 1 base of the junction unmatched. CDR3 length equals 14 residues. The CDR3 region is CASSLELAGGEQFF. Here the CDR3 DNA reads TGTGCCAGCAGCTTAGAGCTAGCGGGGGGTGAGCAGTTCTTC.

This clone was observed a handful of times. V is TRBV6-1 and J is TRBJ2-3; D possibly corresponds to TRBD2 (5 bases). The CDR3 spans 14 residues. Between the trimmed V and J ends, which lost 6 bases and 3 bases, there was a span of 13 bases. Germline CDR1 reads MNHNS; CDR2 reads SASEGT. The CDR3 DNA is TGTGCCAGCAGCAATCCTGGAGGTACAGATACGCAGTATTTT. It encodes CASSNPGGTDTQYF.

V gene TRBV19 combines with J gene TRBJ2-2; 11 nucleotides agree with TRBD1. With V trimmed by 4 bases and J by 4 bases, 2 bases remained unmatched. Per germline, CDR1 LNHDA and CDR2 SQIVND (reference sequence). The CDR3 consists of 15 residues. Here the CDR3 reads CASSTGQGATGELFF. In DNA, the CDR3 is TGTGCCAGTAGTACCGGACAGGGGGCCACCGGGGAGCTGTTTTTT.

This clone was seen a few times. The CDR3 coding sequence is TGCAGCAAGCAGACAGTCTCCTACGAGCAGTACTTC. This codes for CSKQTVSYEQYF. The V call is TRBV29-1, the J call TRBJ2-7, with TRBD1 as a possible D gene (5 bases). Germline lookup yields CDR1 SQVTM and CDR2 ANQGSEA. V gave up 8 bases and J gave up 0 bases, with 11 bases separating them. The CDR3 loop spans 12 amino acids.

V gene TRBV6-5 combines with J gene TRBJ2-1, with 9 bases identical to TRBD1. J gave up 7 bases and V 4 bases, and 11 bases lay outside the gene matches. The CDR3 loop spans 16 amino acids. Germline V gene lookup returns CDR1 MNHEY and CDR2 SVGAGI. The CDR3 protein is CASSLSSTGTGNEQFF. As DNA, the CDR3 is TGTGCCAGCAGTTTATCTAGCACCGGGACAGGGAATGAGCAGTTCTTC.

The rearrangement uses TRBV4-2 and TRBJ2-2, with TRBD2 identical over 12 bases. Unmatched junction bases numbered 0, after V lost 0 bases and J lost 4 bases. The CDR3 contains 16 residues. Germline V CDR1 and CDR2: LGHNA, YNFKEQ. CDR3 region: CASSQEGLAGTGELFF. For the CDR3, the DNA is TGTGCCAGCAGCCAAGAGGGACTAGCGGGCACCGGGGAGCTGTTTTTT.

The genes are TRBV30 and TRBJ1-5, with D possibly matching TRBD1 (6 bases). This CDR3 comprises 13 residues. The V end lost 1 base, the J end lost 8 bases, and 12 bases lay between the germline ends. Germline V gives CDR1 GTSNPN, CDR2 SVGIG (reference sequence). This CDR3 reads CAWSGDKLEPQHF. The CDR3 coding sequence is TGTGCCTGGAGTGGGGACAAGTTGGAGCCCCAGCATTTT.

This clone was observed once. The CDR3 sequence is CASSGTSGGRYEQYF. CDR3 nucleotides: TGTGCCAGCTCAGGGACTAGCGGGGGGCGCTACGAGCAGTACTTC. The chain couples TRBV6-5 to TRBJ2-7, with 15 bases that match TRBD2. Germline V CDR1 and CDR2: MNHEY, SVGAGI. The CDR3 consists of 15 residues. V gave up 8 bases and J gave up 3 bases; unmatched junction bases: 5.

V is TRBV15 and J is TRBJ2-4; TRBD2 is a possible D gene (7 bases). There are 14 residues in the CDR3. CDR1 LNHNV and CDR2 YYDKDF come from the germline V gene (reference sequence). The V gene lost 0 bases and the J gene lost 10 bases, with 13 bases spanning the gap. CDR3 in DNA: TGTGCCACCAGCAGAGATCGGGGGGCGGGGATTCAGTACTTC. This codes for CATSRDRGAGIQYF.

To note about this clone: Within the sample, other DNA sequences also encode this same CDR3. This chain connects TRBV11-3 to TRBJ2-3; 7 bases line up with TRBD1. The CDR3 length is 15 residues. Germline CDR1 is SGHNT and CDR2 is YENEEA. The V segment lost 4 bases and the J segment 2 bases; nucleotides outside the gene matches: 6. CDR3 residues: CASSSRTGDTDTQYF. The CDR3 DNA sequence: TGTGCCAGCAGCTCGCGGACAGGAGACACAGATACGCAGTATTTT.

The chain joins TRBV12-3 or TRBV12-4 to TRBJ2-7; 8 bases are a match to TRBD1. The CDR3 spans 13 residues. V was pared by 5 bases and J by 2 bases, with 2 bases of the junction left unmatched. The CDR3 spells CASSVGQAYEQYF. DNA for the CDR3: TGTGCCAGCAGTGTGGGACAGGCCTACGAGCAGTACTTC.

This clone was counted a few times. The chain combines TRBV27 with TRBJ2-7, with D perhaps TRBD1 (6 bases). Per germline, CDR1 MNHEY and CDR2 SMNVEV (reference sequence). This CDR3 has 14 residues. V was trimmed by 7 bases and J by 3 bases, leaving 16 bases between them. The CDR3 sequence is CASTPGQGHYEQYF. The DNA for the CDR3 is TGTGCCAGCACTCCGGGACAAGGGCACTACGAGCAGTACTTC.